This T cell receptor beta chain was sequenced for a study of T cells in Graves' hyperthyroidism and ophthalmopathy. The investigators amplified TCR beta CDR3 regions from RNA transcripts. First-round RT-PCR of the TCR CDR3 relied on the HTBI primer set. Each CDR3 protein is one row after TCRdb ran MiXCR on the multiplex PCR reads. The data hold almost 350,000 distinct CDR3 sequences, with 15% to 20% observed a single time. The study included ophthalmopathy patients with Clinical Activity Score at least 3, NOSPECS grade at least 4 and duration under 3 months. This clonotype showed up many times. The CDR3 has 16 amino acids. The ends were cut back, 0 bases at V and 6 bases at J, with 18 bases in the middle. From germline, CDR1 is DFQATT and CDR2 SNEGSKA (reference sequence).

The sequenced material came from blood. The chain couples TRBV20-1 to TRBJ1-3, with unresolved D. The TCR was taken from a middle-aged woman with Graves' ophthalmopathy. DNA for the CDR3: TGCAGTGCTAGAGATCGAAATAGAGGTACCCCAAACACCATATATTTT. Protein sequence: CSARDRNRGTPNTIYF.